This is a list of T cell receptor beta chains from one sample in a study of blood T cell repertoires in COVID-19. The method was immunoSEQ multiplex PCR; TCRdb's version includes in-frame clones alone and lacks a portion of them. Altogether 250,000 to 300,000 clones are present, approximately 90% being singletons, with the ten largest covering roughly 2.1%. The sequenced material came from PBMCs or T cells enriched from blood (not recorded which). The receptors derive from a woman between 40 and 55 years old with acute COVID-19. Each CDR3 is given with its conserved first and last residue. A D gene is named only where the DNA matches it firmly. Part of the rows lack a size; the others show once, few, many or a class for expanded clones.

TRBJ2-7,TRBV7-2,NA,TRBD2,TGTGCCAGCAGCTCCCGGGACTACAATTTTTACGAGCAGTACTTC,CASSSRDYNFYEQYF
TRBJ1-5,TRBV19,NA,NA,TGTGCCAGTAGTATTCAGGACAATAGCAATCAGCCCCAGCATTTT,CASSIQDNSNQPQHF
TRBJ2-3,TRBV18,NA,NA,TGTGCCAGCTTAGCCCGACTTGAGGATACGCAGTATTTT,CASLARLEDTQYF
TRBJ1-4,TRBV6-2/TRBV6-3,NA,NA,TGTGCCAGCAGTTCTTCCAGGGGATCTAATGAAAAACTGTTTTTT,CASSSSRGSNEKLFF
TRBJ1-2,TRBV24-1,NA,TRBD1,TGTGCCACCAGTCGCCAGGGGGCGGCTGGCTACACCTTC,CATSRQGAAGYTF
TRBJ1-6,TRBV18,NA,TRBD1,TGTGCCAGCTCACCACTTTCCCCAGCCGGGACAGGGTCCTCTCCCCTCCACTTT,CASSPLSPAGTGSSPLHF
TRBJ2-3,TRBV5-8,NA,TRBD2,TGTGCCAGCAGCTTACTAGCGAACACAGATACGCAGTATTTT,CASSLLANTDTQYF
TRBJ2-2,TRBV4-3,NA,NA,TGCGCCAGCAGCCAAGATATGGGGGGAACCGGGGAGCTGTTTTTT,CASSQDMGGTGELFF
TRBJ2-3,TRBV7-8,NA,TRBD1,TGTGCCAGCAGACTCCGGGACAGGGGGTTCTCAGATACGCAGTATTTT,CASRLRDRGFSDTQYF
TRBJ2-7,TRBV6-5,NA,NA,TGTGCCAGCAGTTACGCGGGACTGGGGCTCTCCTACGAGCAGTACTTC,CASSYAGLGLSYEQYF
TRBJ1-2,TRBV5-4,few,NA,TGTGCCAGCAGCTCCTTTGGGGGCAATGGCTATGGCTACACCTTC,CASSSFGGNGYGYTF
TRBJ2-7,TRBV7-8,NA,TRBD2,TGTGCCAGCAGCCTGGGACTAGCGAGGTCCTACGAGCAGTACTTC,CASSLGLARSYEQYF
TRBJ2-7,TRBV7-2,NA,TRBD2,TGTGCCAGCAGCGTCGGGACTAGCGGGAGAAGATACTTC,CASSVGTSGRRYF
TRBJ2-1,TRBV7-6,NA,TRBD1,TGTGCCAGCAGCTTAGGGACAGGGGAAGGCAATGAGCAGTTCTTC,CASSLGTGEGNEQFF
TRBJ2-2,TRBV7-3,NA,TRBD1,TGTGCCAGCAGCTTAGGGCAGGGGGCGCGCGGCGGGGAGCTGTTTTTT,CASSLGQGARGGELFF
TRBJ2-1,TRBV7-9,NA,NA,TGTGCCAGCAGCCCGCACGTGGAGGGAACCAATGAGCAGTTCTTC,CASSPHVEGTNEQFF
TRBJ1-5,TRBV19,NA,TRBD1,TGTGCCAGTAGTAGTCGGACAGGGAAAGGGGATAGCAATCAGCCCCAGCATTTT,CASSSRTGKGDSNQPQHF
TRBJ1-5,TRBV5-4,NA,NA,TGTGCCAGCAGCTTGTCCAGGGGCCGGGATCAGCCCCAGCATTTT,CASSLSRGRDQPQHF
TRBJ2-3,TRBV6-6,NA,TRBD1,TGTGCCAGCAGTTGGACAGGGGGCAGGGATACGCAGTATTTT,CASSWTGGRDTQYF
TRBJ2-7,TRBV7-2,NA,NA,TGTGCCAGCAGCTTAGGTGGCGGCTCCACCTACGAGCAGTACTTC,CASSLGGGSTYEQYF
TRBJ2-3,TRBV7-9,NA,NA,TGTGCCAGCAGTCAAACACAGGATACGCAGTATTTT,CASSQTQDTQYF
TRBJ2-2,TRBV10-3,NA,NA,TGTGCCATCAGTGGGGACGGGAGACGGACCGGGGAGCTGTTTTTT,CAISGDGRRTGELFF
TRBJ2-2,TRBV5-1,NA,NA,TGCGCCAGCAGCTTGTACGGGTTTGGGAACACCGGGGAGCTGTTTTTT,CASSLYGFGNTGELFF
TRBJ2-7,TRBV29-1,NA,NA,TGCAGCGTTTGCCGGGAGACTGGGGAGCAGTACTTC,CSVCRETGEQYF